This TCR beta chain was captured in a study of prognosis after radiotherapy for stage I lung cancer. About the study: All of the enrolled patients had stage I non-small cell lung cancer, and they joined between April 2018 and early 2019. Seven or eight of the patients had squamous cell carcinoma tumors, while around 11 had adenocarcinoma tumors.

Study-level findings and limits: Patients with and without metastases reportedly differed in TRBV and TRBJ gene usage frequencies.

Investigators drew about 6 milliliters of peripheral blood at each of two time points. The CDR3 has 15 amino acids. V was pared by 7 bases and J by 8 bases, with 10 bases of the junction left unmatched. Per the germline V gene, CDR1 is SNHLY and CDR2 is FYNNEI. Multiplex PCR in two rounds served to amplify TCR beta CDR3 from genomic DNA. First-round PCR used primers specific to each TRBV and TRBJ gene. A single record per CDR3 protein comes from TCRdb applying MiXCR to the multiplex PCR reads. Counted here are about 35,000 distinct CDR3 sequences, 30% to 35% occurring once; the ten biggest clones make up approximately 15%. This clonotype was counted many times. The antigen remains undetermined.

The TCR sequence derives from a donor over 45 with non-small cell lung cancer. The chain has TRBV2 and TRBJ1-6, with 8 bases that match TRBD1. This specimen consisted of PBMCs, obtained before or after stereotactic body radiation therapy (not recorded which). The CDR3 coding sequence is TGTGCCAGCACCGCTACGGACAGGGAGGATTCACCCCTCCACTTT. This translates into CASTATDREDSPLHF.